The 28 T cell receptor beta chains presented below share a single source sample, sequenced in a study of T-cell reconstitution after alpha-beta-depleted transplantation in children. The library targeted TCRbeta and was prepared with unique molecular identifiers. TCRdb itself ran the PCR reads through MiXCR, one entry per CDR3 protein. The sample carries approximately 590,000 distinct CDR3 sequences, about 11% recorded once. The sequences come from PBMCs from the stem cell graft donor, collected from the stem cell graft. These receptors all stem from a human donor who donated a stem cell graft to a child with acute myeloid leukemia.

In its sample, this clonotype was seen many times. The chain links TRBV10-3 to TRBJ2-2; a possible D gene is TRBD2 (5 bases). Looked up from germline, CDR1 is ENHRY and CDR2 is SYGVKD. V lost 7 bases to trimming and J lost 3 bases, with 9 bases between them. This CDR3 region has 13 residues. The CDR3 sequence is CAITGSDTGELFF. DNA of the CDR3: TGTGCCATCACCGGTAGCGACACCGGGGAGCTGTTTTTT.

V is TRBV27 and J is TRBJ2-4, with D perhaps TRBD2 (7 bases). Germline V CDR1 and CDR2: MNHEY, SMNVEV (reference sequence). V lost 6 bases and J lost 2, with 20 bases in between. This CDR3 region has 17 residues. CDR3 in amino acids: CASSRRGEGGSKNIQYF. The CDR3 DNA sequence: TGTGCCAGCAGCCGTCGAGGGGAGGGGGGGTCCAAAAACATTCAGTACTTC.

This clonotype was observed a few times. J is TRBJ2-3 and V is TRBV7-2, with D possibly matching TRBD2 (5 bases). CDR1 and CDR2 (germline): SGHTA, FQGNSA. CDR3 length: 16 residues. Between the trimmed V and J ends, which lost 4 bases and 0 bases, there was a span of 14 bases. The CDR3 bases are TGTGCCAGCAGCTCCCGGACTTTCCTAAGCACAGATACGCAGTATTTT. Protein product: CASSSRTFLSTDTQYF.

The table lists this clonotype with many counts. The V gene is TRBV12-3 or TRBV12-4, the J gene TRBJ1-1, with 7 bases matching TRBD1. This CDR3 is built from 13 residues. Trimming cost V 5 bases and J 4 bases; bases outside gene matches: 4. CDR3 amino acids: CASSGRQGTEAFF. The CDR3 nucleotides are TGTGCCAGCAGTGGCCGACAGGGCACTGAAGCTTTCTTT.

There are a few counts of this clonotype. The genes are TRBV15 and TRBJ2-1; TRBD1 matches 11 bases. This CDR3 is built from 17 residues. Germline V gene data show CDR1 as LNHNV and CDR2 as YYDKDF (reference sequence). V dropped 5 bases and J dropped 5; count of bases not matched to a gene: 11. The CDR3 region has the DNA TGTGCCACCAGCCAGCGACGGGGACAGGGGGGGCACAATGAGCAGTTCTTC. Its protein is CATSQRRGQGGHNEQFF. The whole variable domain, filled in from reference TRBV15 and TRBJ2-1, reads DAMVIQNPRYQVTQFGKPVTLSCSQTLNHNVMYWYQQKSSQAPKLLFHYYDKDFNNEADTPDNFQSRRPNTSFCFLDIRSPGLGDTAMYLCATSQRRGQGGHNEQFFGPGTRLTVL.

This clonotype was counted at least ten times. The chain uses TRBV29-1 and TRBJ2-1; 13 bases are shared with TRBD2. This CDR3 contains 13 residues. The V gene end was trimmed by 4 bases and the J gene end by 13 bases; junction bases not matched to a gene: 7. Per the germline V gene, CDR1 is SQVTM and CDR2 is ANQGSEA. For the CDR3, the DNA is TGCAGCGTTGGGACTAGCGGGAGCGTAGGACAGTTCTTC. Protein sequence: CSVGTSGSVGQFF.

The chain is built from TRBV15 and TRBJ2-3; D unresolved. With 3 bases removed from V and 2 bases from J, the gap between germline ends came to 12 bases. Germline V gives CDR1 LNHNV, CDR2 YYDKDF (reference sequence). The CDR3 is 15 residues long. CDR3 loop: CATSRKRNPTDTQYF. The CDR3 DNA follows: TGTGCCACCAGCAGGAAACGGAACCCCACAGATACGCAGTATTTT.

This clonotype was seen many times. The gene calls are TRBV5-1 and TRBJ2-7, with no clear D. Germline values: CDR1 SGHRS, CDR2 YFSETQ. The CDR3 is 15 residues long. Trimming took 0 bases from V and 3 from J, leaving 13 bases between them. The CDR3 loop is CASSLEAGPFYEQYF. The CDR3 DNA follows: TGCGCCAGCAGCTTGGAGGCAGGTCCCTTCTACGAGCAGTACTTC. Based on the CDR3 plus reference TRBV5-1 and TRBJ2-7, the full variable domain is KAGVTQTPRYLIKTRGQQVTLSCSPISGHRSVSWYQQTPGQGLQFLFEYFSETQRNKGNFPGRFSGRQFSNSRSEMNVSTLELGDSALYLCASSLEAGPFYEQYFGPGTRLTVT.

The chain employs TRBV24-1 and TRBJ2-3; D is possibly TRBD1 (5 bases). The CDR3 consists of 16 residues. Trimming cost V 2 bases and J 2 bases, with 13 bases left between them. Germline V CDR1 and CDR2: KGHDR, SFDVKD. CDR3 DNA sequence: TGTGCCACCAGTGATTCTCCGTGGGGCGACACAGATACGCAGTATTTT. Translated, it gives CATSDSPWGDTDTQYF.

In its sample, this clonotype was seen many times. The chain carries TRBV29-1 and TRBJ1-1; perhaps TRBD1 as D (6 bases). Germline CDR1 reads SQVTM; CDR2 reads ANQGSEA. The CDR3 is made up of 14 amino acids. Trimming removed 6 bases at V and 6 bases at J, with 20 bases between. The CDR3 sequence is CSVRTRAGAAEAFF. CDR3 nucleotides: TGCAGCGTCCGAACCCGGGCGGGGGCTGCTGAAGCTTTCTTT.

This clonotype was observed at least ten times. The chain is built from TRBV5-1 and TRBJ2-1; TRBD2 might be the D (5 bases). Germline V CDR1 and CDR2: SGHRS, YFSETQ. V was cut by 6 bases and J by 9 bases, with 19 bases left in between. This CDR3 has 14 residues. Written as DNA, the CDR3 is TGCGCCAGCATAGAGGCAGGAGGAGTCGGTGAGCAGTTCTTC. It yields the protein CASIEAGGVGEQFF.

This clonotype was seen ten or more times. The gene calls are TRBV10-3 and TRBJ2-2; TRBD2 matches at 10 bases. With 3 bases clipped from V and 4 bases from J, the junction kept 5 bases outside the gene matches. In germline, CDR1 is ENHRY, CDR2 SYGVKD. CDR3 length equals 16 residues. The CDR3 is CAISEGLAGATGELFF. In DNA form, the CDR3 reads TGTGCCATCAGTGAAGGGCTAGCGGGAGCCACCGGGGAGCTGTTTTTT.

Ten or more counts support this clonotype. The chain recombines TRBV10-3 with TRBJ2-1; perhaps D is TRBD1 or TRBD2 (5 bases each). The CDR3 contains 13 residues. From germline, CDR1 is ENHRY and CDR2 SYGVKD. V was pared by 2 bases and J by 12 bases, with 14 bases between. CDR3 region: CAISEGGRSGQFF. The CDR3 DNA is TGTGCCATCAGTGAGGGGGGTCGGAGTGGGCAGTTCTTC.

The V call is TRBV6-5, the J call TRBJ2-2; the D is unclear. V lost 2 bases and J lost 5, with 6 bases in between. Germline CDR1 and CDR2: MNHEY and SVGAGI. The CDR3 spans 13 residues. The CDR3 nucleotides are TGTGCCAGCAGTTACCCAACAACCGGGGAGCTGTTTTTT. This translates into CASSYPTTGELFF.

This clonotype was counted only a few times. One junction end does not reproduce the germline sequence, and a read error may be involved. V gene TRBV5-8 combines with J gene TRBJ2-1; D not certain. Germline V CDR1 and CDR2: SGHTS, YDEGEE. This CDR3 has 15 amino acids. The CDR3 sequence: CASRLEDRARSEQFF. The CDR3, as DNA: TGTGCCAGCAGATTGGAAGATCGCGCGAGAAGTGAGCAGTTCTTC.

The chain recombines TRBV7-2 with TRBJ1-5, with TRBD1 matching 8 bases. Germline lookup yields CDR1 SGHTA and CDR2 FQGNSA. V shed 5 bases, J shed 7 bases, and the junction held 13 bases outside the gene matches. The CDR3 loop spans 16 amino acids. CDR3: CASSTKTGAGNQPQHF. Here the CDR3 DNA reads TGTGCCAGCAGCACAAAGACAGGGGCCGGTAACCAGCCCCAGCATTTT.

This clonotype was observed a few times. V usage is TRBV27 and J usage is TRBJ2-7; D is unclear. This CDR3 has 15 amino acids. V gave up 3 bases and J gave up 0 bases, with 12 bases separating them. CDR1 is MNHEY and CDR2 is SMNVEV in the germline V gene (reference sequence). CDR3 amino acids: CASSFYGSSSYEQYF. CDR3 DNA sequence: TGTGCCAGCAGTTTTTACGGGTCAAGCTCCTACGAGCAGTACTTC.

This rearrangement joins TRBV7-2 to TRBJ1-4, with TRBD1 matching 8 bases. Germline loops: CDR1 SGHTA, CDR2 FQGNSA. This CDR3 has 15 residues. Trimming took 5 bases from V and 8 from J; bases not matched to a gene: 10. The CDR3 reads CASSPRTGWDEKLFF. The CDR3 nucleotides are TGTGCCAGCAGCCCGCGGACAGGGTGGGACGAAAAACTGTTTTTT.

The gene calls are TRBV6-5 and TRBJ1-2; 8 nucleotides match TRBD1. The length of the CDR3 is 15 residues. Germline values: CDR1 MNHEY, CDR2 SVGAGI. Losses at the gene ends were 2 bases for V and 8 bases for J; bases not matched to a gene: 10. CDR3 region: CASSYAGQVETGYTF. CDR3 coding DNA: TGTGCCAGCAGTTACGCGGGACAGGTGGAAACGGGCTACACCTTC.

This clonotype was seen repeatedly, ten times or more. The CDR3 nucleotides read TGCAGCGTTGGGGCAGGGGGGATCGCCGGGGAGCTGTTTTTT. Protein product: CSVGAGGIAGELFF. The V call is TRBV29-1, the J call TRBJ2-2; TRBD1 is a possible D gene (7 bases). The CDR3 extends over 14 amino acids. V lost 4 bases and J lost 6, with 15 bases in between. CDR1 and CDR2 (germline): SQVTM, ANQGSEA.

The rearrangement uses TRBV20-1 and TRBJ2-3; a weak D match, TRBD1 (6 bases). V was shortened by 5 bases and J by 2 bases, with 11 bases between the two germline ends. Germline V CDR1 and CDR2: DFQATT, SNEGSKA (reference sequence). The CDR3 runs 13 residues. CDR3 region: CSALRDNTDTQYF. The CDR3, as DNA: TGCAGTGCTTTAAGGGACAACACAGATACGCAGTATTTT.

There are many counts of this clonotype. V usage is TRBV12-3 or TRBV12-4 and J usage is TRBJ2-1, with a possible D match to TRBD1 (9 bases). This CDR3 comprises 16 residues. V lost 5 bases to trimming and J lost 3 bases, with 17 bases between them. The CDR3 region is CASSPQGAGGYNEQFF. DNA for the CDR3: TGTGCCAGCAGTCCACAGGGGGCGGGGGGCTACAATGAGCAGTTCTTC.

This clonotype was seen repeatedly, ten times or more. The chain is built from TRBV24-1 and TRBJ2-1; the D gene could be TRBD1 or TRBD2 (6 bases each). This CDR3 spans 16 amino acids. V lost 3 bases, J lost 1 base, and 12 bases lay in between. Per germline, CDR1 KGHDR and CDR2 SFDVKD. The CDR3 DNA reads TGTGCCACCAGTGATACAGGGACTGGATCCTACAATGAGCAGTTCTTC. It encodes CATSDTGTGSYNEQFF.

Only a few counts were recorded for this clonotype. DNA of the CDR3: TGTGCCAGCAGCTTATCCGGGACAGGGACCCGCAATGAGCAGTTCTTC. Translation: CASSLSGTGTRNEQFF. The chain uses TRBV7-2 and TRBJ2-1; 9 bases are shared with TRBD1. V gave up 2 bases and J gave up 6 bases; unmatched junction bases: 8. CDR1 is SGHTA and CDR2 is FQGNSA in the germline V gene. CDR3 length equals 16 residues.

This clonotype was detected only a few times. This chain joins TRBV9 and TRBJ2-1; D remains ambiguous. This CDR3 has 11 residues. V shed 3 bases and J shed 7 bases, with 5 bases lying between them. Per germline, CDR1 SGDLS and CDR2 YYNGEE. CDR3 sequence: CASSGTNEQFF. CDR3 in DNA: TGTGCCAGCAGCGGTACTAATGAGCAGTTCTTC.

This chain's CDR3 is CAIRGTSGVIEQFF. The CDR3 DNA reads TGTGCCATCAGGGGGACTAGCGGCGTCATTGAGCAGTTCTTC. The genes are TRBV10-3 and TRBJ2-1; 11 positions agree with TRBD2. Looked up from germline, CDR1 is ENHRY and CDR2 is SYGVKD. CDR3 size: 14 residues. With 6 bases clipped from V and 9 bases from J, the junction kept 7 bases outside the gene matches.

This clonotype was detected ten times or more. The chain uses TRBV5-1 and TRBJ2-3, with D maybe TRBD2 (6 bases). The V end lost 0 bases, the J end lost 0 bases, and 11 bases lay between the germline ends. CDR3 length equals 16 residues. Germline V gene sequence: CDR1 SGHRS, CDR2 YFSETQ. CDR3 residues: CASSLGSGSSTDTQYF. The CDR3 DNA reads TGCGCCAGCAGCTTGGGTAGCGGATCTAGCACAGATACGCAGTATTTT.

This clonotype was recorded at least ten times. The chain employs TRBV5-1 and TRBJ2-5; 9 bases agree with TRBD1. The germline V gene has CDR1 SGHRS and CDR2 YFSETQ. CDR3 length: 15 residues. V lost 6 bases and J lost 0; bases outside the gene matches: 6. The CDR3 DNA reads as TGCGCCAGCATGGGACAGGGTATTTACCAAGAGACCCAGTACTTC. Translated, it gives CASMGQGIYQETQYF.